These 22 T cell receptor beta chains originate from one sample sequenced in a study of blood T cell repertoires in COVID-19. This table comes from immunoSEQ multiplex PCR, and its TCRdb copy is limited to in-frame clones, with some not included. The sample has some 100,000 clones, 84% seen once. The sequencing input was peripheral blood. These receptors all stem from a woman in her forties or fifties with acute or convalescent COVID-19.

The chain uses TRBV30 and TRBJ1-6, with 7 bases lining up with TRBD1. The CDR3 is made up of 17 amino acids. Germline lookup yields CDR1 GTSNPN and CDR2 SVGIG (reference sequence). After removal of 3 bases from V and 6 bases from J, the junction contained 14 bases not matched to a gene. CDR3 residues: CAWSARLETGRNSPLHF. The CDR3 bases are TGTGCCTGGAGCGCCCGACTGGAGACAGGGCGTAATTCACCCCTCCACTTT.

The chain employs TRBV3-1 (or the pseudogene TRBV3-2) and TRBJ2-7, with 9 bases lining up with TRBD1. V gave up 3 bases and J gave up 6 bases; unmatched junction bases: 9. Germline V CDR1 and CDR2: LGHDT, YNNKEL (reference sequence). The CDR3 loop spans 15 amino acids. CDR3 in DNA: TGTGCCAGCAGCCAGTATCCGGGACAGGGTAGCGAGCAGTACTTC. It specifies CASSQYPGQGSEQYF.

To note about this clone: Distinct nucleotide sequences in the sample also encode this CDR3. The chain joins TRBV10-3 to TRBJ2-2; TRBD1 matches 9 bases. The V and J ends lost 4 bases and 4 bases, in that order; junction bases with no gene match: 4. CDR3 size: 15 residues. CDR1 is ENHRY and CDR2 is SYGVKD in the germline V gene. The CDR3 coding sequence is TGTGCCATCAGTGGGGGACAGGGTGGCACCGGGGAGCTGTTTTTT. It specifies CAISGGQGGTGELFF.

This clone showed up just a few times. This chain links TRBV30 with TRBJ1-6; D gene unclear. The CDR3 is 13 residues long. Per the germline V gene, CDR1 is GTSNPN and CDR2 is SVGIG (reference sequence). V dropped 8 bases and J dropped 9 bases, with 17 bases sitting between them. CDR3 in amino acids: CAQGPSEGSPLHF. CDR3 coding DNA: TGTGCCCAAGGGCCTTCCGAGGGTTCACCCCTCCACTTT.

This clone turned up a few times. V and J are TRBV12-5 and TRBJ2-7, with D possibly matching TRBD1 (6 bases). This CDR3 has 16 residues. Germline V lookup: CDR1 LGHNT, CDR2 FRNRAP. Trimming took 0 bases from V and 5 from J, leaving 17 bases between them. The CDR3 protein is CASGLVLTGKADEQYF. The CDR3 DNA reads TGTGCTAGTGGTTTGGTACTTACAGGGAAGGCGGACGAGCAGTACTTC.

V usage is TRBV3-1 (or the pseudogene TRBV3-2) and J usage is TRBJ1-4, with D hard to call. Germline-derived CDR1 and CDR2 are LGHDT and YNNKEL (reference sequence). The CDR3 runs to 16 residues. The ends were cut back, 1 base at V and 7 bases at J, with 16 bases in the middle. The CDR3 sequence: CASSQVLGYEGEKLFF. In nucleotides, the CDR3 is TGTGCCAGCAGCCAAGTTTTAGGGTACGAGGGTGAAAAACTGTTTTTT.

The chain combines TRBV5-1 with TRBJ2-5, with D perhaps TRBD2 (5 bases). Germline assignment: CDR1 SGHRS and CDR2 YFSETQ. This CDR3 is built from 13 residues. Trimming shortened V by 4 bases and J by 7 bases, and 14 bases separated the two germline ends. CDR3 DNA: TGCGCCAGCAGCCCGACCTCTGGAGGGACCCAGTACTTC. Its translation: CASSPTSGGTQYF.

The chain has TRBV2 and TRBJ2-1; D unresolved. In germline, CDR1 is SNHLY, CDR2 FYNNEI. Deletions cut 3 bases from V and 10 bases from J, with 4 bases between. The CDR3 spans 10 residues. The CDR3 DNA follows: TGTGCCAGCAGTGAGGGCGAGCAGTTCTTC. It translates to CASSEGEQFF.

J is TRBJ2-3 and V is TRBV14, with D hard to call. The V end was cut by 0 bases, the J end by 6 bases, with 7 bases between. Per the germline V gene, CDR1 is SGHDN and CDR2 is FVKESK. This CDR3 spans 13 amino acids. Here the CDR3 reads CASSQDRRDTQYF. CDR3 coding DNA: TGTGCCAGCAGCCAAGATCGTCGGGATACGCAGTATTTT.

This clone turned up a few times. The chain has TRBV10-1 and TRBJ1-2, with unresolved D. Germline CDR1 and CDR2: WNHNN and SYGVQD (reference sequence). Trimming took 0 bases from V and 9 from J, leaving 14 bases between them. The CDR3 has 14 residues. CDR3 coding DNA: TGCGCCAGCAGTGAGTCAATGACACCTTCGAGCTACACCTTC. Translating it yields CASSESMTPSSYTF.

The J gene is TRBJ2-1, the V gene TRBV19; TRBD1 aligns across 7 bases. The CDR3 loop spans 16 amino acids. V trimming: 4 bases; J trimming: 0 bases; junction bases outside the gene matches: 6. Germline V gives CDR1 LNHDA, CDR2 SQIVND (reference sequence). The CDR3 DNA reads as TGTGCCAGTAGTACCCAGGGGGTGAGCTCCTACAATGAGCAGTTCTTC. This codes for CASSTQGVSSYNEQFF.

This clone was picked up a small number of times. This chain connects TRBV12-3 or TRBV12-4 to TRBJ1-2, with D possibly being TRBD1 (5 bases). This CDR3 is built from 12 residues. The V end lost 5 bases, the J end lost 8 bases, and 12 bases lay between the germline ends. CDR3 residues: CASSPSGIGYTF. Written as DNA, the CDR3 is TGTGCCAGCAGTCCTTCAGGGATCGGCTACACCTTC.

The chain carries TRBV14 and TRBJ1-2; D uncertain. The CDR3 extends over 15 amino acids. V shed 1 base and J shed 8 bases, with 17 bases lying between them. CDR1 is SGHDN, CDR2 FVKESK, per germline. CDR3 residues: CASSQGSRQLAGYTF. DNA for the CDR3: TGTGCCAGCAGCCAAGGTAGTCGGCAGTTAGCCGGCTACACCTTC. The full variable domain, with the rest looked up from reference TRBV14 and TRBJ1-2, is EAGVTQFPSHSVIEKGQTVTLRCDPISGHDNLYWYRRVMGKEIKFLLHFVKESKQDESGMPNNRFLAERTGGTYSTLKVQPAELEDSGVYFCASSQGSRQLAGYTFGSGTRLTVV.

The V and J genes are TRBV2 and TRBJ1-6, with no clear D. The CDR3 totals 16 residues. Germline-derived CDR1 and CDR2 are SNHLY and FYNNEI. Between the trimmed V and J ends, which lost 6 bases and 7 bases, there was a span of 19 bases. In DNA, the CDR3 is TGTGCCAGCAGGTGGCAACAGCCCGTCCTAAATTCACCCCTCCACTTT. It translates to CASRWQQPVLNSPLHF.

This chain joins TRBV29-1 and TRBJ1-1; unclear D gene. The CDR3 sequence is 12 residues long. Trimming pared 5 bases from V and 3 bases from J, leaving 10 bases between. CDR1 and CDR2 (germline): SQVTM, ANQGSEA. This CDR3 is CSVQALHTEAFF. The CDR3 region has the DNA TGCAGCGTTCAGGCACTCCACACTGAAGCTTTCTTT.

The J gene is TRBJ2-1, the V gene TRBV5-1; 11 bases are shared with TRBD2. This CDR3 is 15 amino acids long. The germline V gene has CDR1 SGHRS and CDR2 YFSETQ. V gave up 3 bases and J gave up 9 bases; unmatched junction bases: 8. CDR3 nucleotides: TGCGCCAGCAGCTATTCTAGCGGGAGGCGGAGTGAGCAGTTCTTC. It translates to CASSYSSGRRSEQFF.

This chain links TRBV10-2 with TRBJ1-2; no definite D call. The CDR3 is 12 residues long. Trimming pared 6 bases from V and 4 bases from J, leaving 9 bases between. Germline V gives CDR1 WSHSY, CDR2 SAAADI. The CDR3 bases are TGCGCCAGCAGCCCTGAGTCCTATGGCTACACCTTC. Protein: CASSPESYGYTF.

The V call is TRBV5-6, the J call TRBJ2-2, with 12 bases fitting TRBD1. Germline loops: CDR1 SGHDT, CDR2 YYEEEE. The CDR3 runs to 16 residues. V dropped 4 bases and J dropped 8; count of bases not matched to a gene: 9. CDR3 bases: TGTGCCAGCAGCCGCCCGGGACAGGGGGCCGGTGGGGAGCTGTTTTTT. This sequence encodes CASSRPGQGAGGELFF.

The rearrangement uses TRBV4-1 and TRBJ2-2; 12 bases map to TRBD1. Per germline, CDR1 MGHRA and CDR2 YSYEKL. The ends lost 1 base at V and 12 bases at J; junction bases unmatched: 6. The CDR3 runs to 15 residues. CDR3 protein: CASSQAGQGATKLFF. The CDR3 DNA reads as TGCGCCAGCAGCCAAGCGGGACAGGGGGCCACCAAGCTGTTTTTT.

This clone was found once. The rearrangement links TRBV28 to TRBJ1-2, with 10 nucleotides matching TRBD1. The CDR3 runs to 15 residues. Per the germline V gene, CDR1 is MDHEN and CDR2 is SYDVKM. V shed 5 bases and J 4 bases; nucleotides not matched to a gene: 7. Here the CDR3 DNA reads TGTGCCAGCAGTACGGGGGACAGGGGCTTCTATGGCTACACCTTC. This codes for CASSTGDRGFYGYTF.

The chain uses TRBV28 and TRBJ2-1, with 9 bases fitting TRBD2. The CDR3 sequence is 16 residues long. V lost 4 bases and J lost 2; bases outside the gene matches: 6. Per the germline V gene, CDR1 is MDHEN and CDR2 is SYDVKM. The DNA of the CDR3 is TGTGCCAGCAGTTGGGTTAGCGGGGGAGCCTACAATGAGCAGTTCTTC. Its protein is CASSWVSGGAYNEQFF. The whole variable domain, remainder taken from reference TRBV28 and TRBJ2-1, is DVKVTQSSRYLVKRTGEKVFLECVQDMDHENMFWYRQDPGLGLRLIYFSYDVKMKEKGDIPEGYSVSREKKERFSLILESASTNQTSMYLCASSWVSGGAYNEQFFGPGTRLTVL.

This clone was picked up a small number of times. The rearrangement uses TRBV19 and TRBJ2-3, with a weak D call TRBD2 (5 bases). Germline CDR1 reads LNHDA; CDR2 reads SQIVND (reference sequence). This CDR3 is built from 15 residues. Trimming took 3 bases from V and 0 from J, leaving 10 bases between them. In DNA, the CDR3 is TGTGCCAGTAGTATTATGACGGGGAGCACAGATACGCAGTATTTT. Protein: CASSIMTGSTDTQYF.